This TCR beta chain was recovered during a study of cytomegalovirus exposure and HLA in healthy donors. This CDR3 is built from 17 residues. Trimming cost V 0 bases and J 0 bases, with 14 bases left between them. In germline, CDR1 is LNHDA, CDR2 SQIVND (reference sequence). PCR involved 60 Vbeta and 13 Jbeta primers. Produced via immunoSEQ multiplex PCR; TCRdb's table is partial and in-frame only. The sample has approximately 170,000 clones; around 77% are singletons. The gene calls are TRBV19 and TRBJ1-1; D not resolved. The sample consisted of PBMCs. This TCR was recovered from a man aged 40-49 years in good health and CMV-seronegative. Here the CDR3 DNA reads TGTGCCAGTAGTATAGACCCCCAGACACACTTGAACACTGAAGCTTTCTTT. Its protein product is CASSIDPQTHLNTEAFF.